This T cell receptor (beta chain) was identified during a study of blood T cells in healthy people across ages. The study, taken as a whole, reports: Greater diversity and more naive CD4+ cells were seen in long-lived donors than in aged donors.

The CDR3 has 13 amino acids. CDR1 is SNHLY and CDR2 is FYNNEI in the germline V gene. Trimming took 8 bases from V and 7 from J, leaving 16 bases between them. As regards this clonotype: Its antigen is unidentified.

A second PCR of about 7 to 11 cycles used a sample-barcoded 5' primer and a J-beta primer mix. With 12 random nucleotides, a template-switch adaptor tagged each individual cDNA molecule. Each CDR3 protein is one row after TCRdb ran MiXCR on the 5' RACE reads. The table includes about 1.4 million distinct CDR3 sequences, around 55% detected once. This chain joins TRBV2 and TRBJ2-3; TRBD2 is a possible D gene (6 bases). Input material: blood. This sequence originates from a man between 18 and 29 years old in good health. For the CDR3, the DNA is TGTGCCAGCTTTGACTTGCGGGGATATACGCAGTATTTT. It translates to CASFDLRGYTQYF.